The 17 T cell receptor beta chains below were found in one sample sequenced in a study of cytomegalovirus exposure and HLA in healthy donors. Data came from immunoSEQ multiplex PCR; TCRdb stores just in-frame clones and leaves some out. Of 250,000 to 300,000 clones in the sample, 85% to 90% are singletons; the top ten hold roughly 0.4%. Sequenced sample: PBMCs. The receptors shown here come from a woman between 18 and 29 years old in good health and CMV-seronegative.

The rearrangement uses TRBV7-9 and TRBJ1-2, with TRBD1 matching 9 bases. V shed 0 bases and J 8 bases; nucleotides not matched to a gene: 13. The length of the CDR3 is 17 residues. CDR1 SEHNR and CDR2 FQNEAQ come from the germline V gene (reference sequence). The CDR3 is CASSLALVDRGRRGYTF. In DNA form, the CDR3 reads TGTGCCAGCAGCTTAGCGCTCGTGGACAGGGGCCGACGGGGCTACACCTTC.

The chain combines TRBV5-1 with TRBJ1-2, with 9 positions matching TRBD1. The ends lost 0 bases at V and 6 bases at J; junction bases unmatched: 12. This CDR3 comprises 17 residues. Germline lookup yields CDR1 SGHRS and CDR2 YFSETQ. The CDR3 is CASSLAPSGQGINGYTF. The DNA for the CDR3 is TGCGCCAGCAGCTTGGCCCCTTCGGGACAGGGCATCAATGGCTACACCTTC.

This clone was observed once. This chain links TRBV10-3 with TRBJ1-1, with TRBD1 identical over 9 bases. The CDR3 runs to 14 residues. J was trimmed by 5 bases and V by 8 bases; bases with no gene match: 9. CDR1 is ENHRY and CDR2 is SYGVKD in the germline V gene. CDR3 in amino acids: CAILPGQGGTEAFF. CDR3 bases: TGTGCCATCCTCCCGGGACAGGGAGGTACTGAAGCTTTCTTT.

CDR3 DNA: TGCGCCAGCAGCTTGGCTGGGGGGGTCTCTAGAGCGCAGTACTTC. Protein sequence: CASSLAGGVSRAQYF. The chain is built from TRBV5-1 and TRBJ2-7, with 7 bases identical to TRBD2. CDR3 length: 15 residues. V lost 0 bases, J lost 9 bases, and 12 bases stayed unmatched. CDR1 SGHRS and CDR2 YFSETQ come from the germline V gene.

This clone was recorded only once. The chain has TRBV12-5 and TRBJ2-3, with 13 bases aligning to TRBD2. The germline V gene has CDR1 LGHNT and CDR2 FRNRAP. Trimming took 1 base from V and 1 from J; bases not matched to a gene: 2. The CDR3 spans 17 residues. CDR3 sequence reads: CASGLGLAGGGTDTQYF. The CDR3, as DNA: TGTGCTAGTGGTTTGGGACTAGCGGGGGGTGGCACAGATACGCAGTATTTT.

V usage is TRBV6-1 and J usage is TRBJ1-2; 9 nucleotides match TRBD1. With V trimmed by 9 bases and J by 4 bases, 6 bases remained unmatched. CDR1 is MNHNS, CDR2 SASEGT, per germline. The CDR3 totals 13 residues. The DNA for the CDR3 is TGTGCCAGGGGGACAGGGTTTCGCTATGGCTACACCTTC. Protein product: CARGTGFRYGYTF.

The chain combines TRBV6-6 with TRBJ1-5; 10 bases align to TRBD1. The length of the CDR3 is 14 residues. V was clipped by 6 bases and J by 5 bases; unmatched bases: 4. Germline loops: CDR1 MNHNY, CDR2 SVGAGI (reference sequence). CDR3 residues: CASSPGQGDQPQHF. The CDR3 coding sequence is TGTGCCAGCAGCCCCGGACAGGGGGATCAGCCCCAGCATTTT.

CDR3 residues: CASSLGGELGYGYTF. As DNA, the CDR3 is TGCGCCAGCAGCTTGGGCGGGGAACTTGGTTATGGCTACACCTTC. V and J are TRBV5-1 and TRBJ1-2; D remains ambiguous. CDR3 size: 15 residues. The V gene lost 0 bases and the J gene lost 5 bases, with 14 bases spanning the gap. Looked up from germline, CDR1 is SGHRS and CDR2 is YFSETQ.

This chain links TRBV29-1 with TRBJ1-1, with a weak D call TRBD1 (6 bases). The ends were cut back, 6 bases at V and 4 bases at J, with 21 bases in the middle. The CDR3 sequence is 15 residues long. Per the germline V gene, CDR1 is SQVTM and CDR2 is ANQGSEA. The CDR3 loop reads CSVLGRGGLGTEAFF. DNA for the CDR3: TGCAGCGTGCTCGGAAGGGGGGGGCTAGGCACTGAAGCTTTCTTT.

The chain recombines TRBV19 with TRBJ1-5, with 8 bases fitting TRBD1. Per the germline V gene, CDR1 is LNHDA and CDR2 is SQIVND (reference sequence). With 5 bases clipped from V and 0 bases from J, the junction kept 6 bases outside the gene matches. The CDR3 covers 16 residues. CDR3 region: CASSDRGIYSNQPQHF. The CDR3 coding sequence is TGTGCCAGTAGTGACAGGGGAATATATAGCAATCAGCCCCAGCATTTT.

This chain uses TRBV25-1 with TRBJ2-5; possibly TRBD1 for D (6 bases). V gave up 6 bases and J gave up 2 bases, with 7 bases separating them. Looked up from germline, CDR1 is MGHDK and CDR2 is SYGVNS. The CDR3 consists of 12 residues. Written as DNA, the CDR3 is TGTGCCAGCAGGGACAGTCAAGAGACCCAGTACTTC. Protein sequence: CASRDSQETQYF.

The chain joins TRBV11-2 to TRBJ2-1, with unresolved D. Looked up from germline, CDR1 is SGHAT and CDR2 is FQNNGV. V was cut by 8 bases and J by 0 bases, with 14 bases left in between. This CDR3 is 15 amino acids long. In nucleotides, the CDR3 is TGTGCCAGCCGTCCTAGGTCGAGCTCCTACAATGAGCAGTTCTTC. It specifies CASRPRSSSYNEQFF.

In nucleotides, the CDR3 is TGTGCCAGCAGCGTAGAAGGAGCGGGGGGTTCGATCAACACAGATACGCAGTATTTT. Encoded protein: CASSVEGAGGSINTDTQYF. The rearrangement joins TRBV9 to TRBJ2-3; 9 nucleotides match TRBD2. With 0 bases clipped from V and 2 bases from J, the junction kept 13 bases outside the gene matches. Per the germline V gene, CDR1 is SGDLS and CDR2 is YYNGEE. CDR3 length equals 19 residues.

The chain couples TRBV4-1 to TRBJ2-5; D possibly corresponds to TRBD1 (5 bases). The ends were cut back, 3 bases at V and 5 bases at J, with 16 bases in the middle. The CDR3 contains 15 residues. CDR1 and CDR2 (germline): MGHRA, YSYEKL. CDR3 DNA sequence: TGCGCCAGCAGCCAGGGCCTCCAGGGTCAGGAGACCCAGTACTTC. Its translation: CASSQGLQGQETQYF.

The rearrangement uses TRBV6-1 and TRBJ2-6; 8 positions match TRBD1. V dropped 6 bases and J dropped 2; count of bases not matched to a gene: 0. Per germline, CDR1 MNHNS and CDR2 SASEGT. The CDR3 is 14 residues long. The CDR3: CASRQGAGANVLTF. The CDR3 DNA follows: TGTGCCAGCAGACAGGGGGCTGGGGCCAACGTCCTGACTTTC.

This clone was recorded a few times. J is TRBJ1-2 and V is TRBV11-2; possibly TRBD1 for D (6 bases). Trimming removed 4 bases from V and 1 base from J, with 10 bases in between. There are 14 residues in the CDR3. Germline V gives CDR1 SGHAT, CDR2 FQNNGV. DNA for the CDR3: TGTGCCAGCAGCTCCGACAGGAGTAACTATGGCTACACCTTC. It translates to CASSSDRSNYGYTF.

In DNA, the CDR3 is TGTGCCAGCAGCCCCGGGGTAGGGCGGAAGGCTTTCTTT. It encodes CASSPGVGRKAFF. The chain combines TRBV2 with TRBJ1-1; the D is unclear. Germline V gene sequence: CDR1 SNHLY, CDR2 FYNNEI. Trimming pared 6 bases from V and 11 bases from J, leaving 19 bases between. The CDR3 loop spans 13 amino acids.